This TCR beta chain appears in the sequencing data of a study of T cells in Graves' hyperthyroidism and ophthalmopathy. This clonotype occurred many times. TCR beta CDR3 region amplification was performed from RNA transcripts. Primed by the HTBI set, a first-round RT-PCR was run on the TCR CDR3. MiXCR was run by TCRdb on the multiplex PCR reads, yielding one entry per CDR3 protein. The table has some 580,000 distinct CDR3 sequences, roughly a sixth seen once. This CDR3 spans 14 amino acids. Germline V gives CDR1 SNHLY, CDR2 FYNNEI. Germline trimming cut 6 bases from V and 0 bases from J; bases unmatched to any gene: 5.

V gene TRBV2 combines with J gene TRBJ2-7, with 7 bases identical to TRBD1. The receptor was derived from a middle-aged woman with Graves' ophthalmopathy. Sequenced input: blood. The CDR3 is CASRFGTASYEQYF. The CDR3 region has the DNA TGTGCCAGCAGGTTCGGGACAGCCTCCTACGAGCAGTACTTC. The complete variable domain, with remaining parts taken from reference TRBV2 and TRBJ2-7, reads EPEVTQTPSHQVTQMGQEVILRCVPISNHLYFYWYRQILGQKVEFLVSFYNNEISEKSEIFDDQFSVERPDGSNFTLKIRSTKLEDSAMYFCASRFGTASYEQYFGPGTRLTVT.